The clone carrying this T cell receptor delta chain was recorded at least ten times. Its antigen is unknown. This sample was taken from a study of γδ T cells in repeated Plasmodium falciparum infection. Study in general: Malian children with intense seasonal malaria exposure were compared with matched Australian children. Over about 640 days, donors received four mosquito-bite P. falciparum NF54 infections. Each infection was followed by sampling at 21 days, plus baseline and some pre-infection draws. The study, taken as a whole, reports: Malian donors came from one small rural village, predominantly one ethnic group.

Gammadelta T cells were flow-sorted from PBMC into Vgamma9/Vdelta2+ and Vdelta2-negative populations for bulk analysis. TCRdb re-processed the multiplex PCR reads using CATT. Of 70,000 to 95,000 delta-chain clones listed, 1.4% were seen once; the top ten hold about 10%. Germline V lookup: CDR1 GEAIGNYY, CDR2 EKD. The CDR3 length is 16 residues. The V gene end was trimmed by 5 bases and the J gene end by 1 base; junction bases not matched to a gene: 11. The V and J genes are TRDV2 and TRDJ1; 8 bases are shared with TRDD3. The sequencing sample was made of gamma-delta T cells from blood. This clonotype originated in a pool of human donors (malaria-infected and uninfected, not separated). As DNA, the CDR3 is TGTGCCTGTGTCACAGCGACTGGGGGTCTCACCGATAAACTCATCTTT. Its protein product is CACVTATGGLTDKLIF.